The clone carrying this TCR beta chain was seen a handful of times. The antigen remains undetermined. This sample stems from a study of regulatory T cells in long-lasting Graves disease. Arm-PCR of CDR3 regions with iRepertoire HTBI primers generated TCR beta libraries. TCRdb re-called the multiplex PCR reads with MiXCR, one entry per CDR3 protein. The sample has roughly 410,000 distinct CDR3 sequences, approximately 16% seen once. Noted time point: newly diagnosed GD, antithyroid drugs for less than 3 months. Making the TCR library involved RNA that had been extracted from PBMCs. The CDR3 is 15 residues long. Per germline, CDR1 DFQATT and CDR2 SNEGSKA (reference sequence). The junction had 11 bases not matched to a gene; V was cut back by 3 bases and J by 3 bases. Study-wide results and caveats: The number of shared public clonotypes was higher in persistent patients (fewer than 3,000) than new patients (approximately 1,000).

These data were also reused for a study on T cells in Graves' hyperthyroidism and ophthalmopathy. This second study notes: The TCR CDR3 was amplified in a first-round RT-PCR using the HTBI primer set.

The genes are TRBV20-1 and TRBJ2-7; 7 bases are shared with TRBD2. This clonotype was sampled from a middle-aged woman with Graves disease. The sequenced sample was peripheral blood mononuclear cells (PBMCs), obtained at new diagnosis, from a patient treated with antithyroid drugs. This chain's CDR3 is CSARASGGSFYEQYF. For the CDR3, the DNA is TGCAGTGCTAGGGCCTCGGGAGGAAGTTTCTACGAGCAGTACTTC.